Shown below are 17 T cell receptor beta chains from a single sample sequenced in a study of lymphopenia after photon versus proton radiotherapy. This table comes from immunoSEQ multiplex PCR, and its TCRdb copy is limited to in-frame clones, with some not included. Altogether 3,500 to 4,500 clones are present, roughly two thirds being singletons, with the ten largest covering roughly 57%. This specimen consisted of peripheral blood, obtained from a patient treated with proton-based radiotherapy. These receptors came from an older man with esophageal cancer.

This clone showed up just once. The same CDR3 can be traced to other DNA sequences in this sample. CDR3 in DNA: TGCAGCGTTGATGGGAGACAGGGAGTAAACTATGGCTACACCTTC. It specifies CSVDGRQGVNYGYTF. V gene TRBV29-1 combines with J gene TRBJ1-2; TRBD1 matches 7 bases. Germline lookup yields CDR1 SQVTM and CDR2 ANQGSEA. Trimming removed 3 bases from V and 2 bases from J; junction bases left unmatched: 9. This CDR3 contains 15 residues.

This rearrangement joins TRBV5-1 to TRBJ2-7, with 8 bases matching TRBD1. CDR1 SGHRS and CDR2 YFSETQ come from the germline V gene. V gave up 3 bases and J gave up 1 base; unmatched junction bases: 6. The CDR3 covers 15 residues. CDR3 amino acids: CASSYSGQDSYEQYF. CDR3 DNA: TGCGCCAGCAGCTACTCGGGACAGGATTCCTACGAGCAGTACTTC.

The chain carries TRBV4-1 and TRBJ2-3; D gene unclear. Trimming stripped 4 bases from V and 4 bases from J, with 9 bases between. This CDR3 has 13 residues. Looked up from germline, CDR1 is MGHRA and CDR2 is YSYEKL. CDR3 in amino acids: CASSPREADTQYF. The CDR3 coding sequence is TGCGCCAGCAGCCCAAGGGAAGCAGATACGCAGTATTTT.

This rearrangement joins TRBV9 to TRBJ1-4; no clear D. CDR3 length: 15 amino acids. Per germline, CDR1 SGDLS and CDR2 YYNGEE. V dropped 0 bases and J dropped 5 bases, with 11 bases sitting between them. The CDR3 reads CASSVALSPNEKLFF. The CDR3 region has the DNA TGTGCCAGCAGCGTAGCCCTGAGCCCCAATGAAAAACTGTTTTTT. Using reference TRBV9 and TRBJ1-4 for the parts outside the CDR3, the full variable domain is DSGVTQTPKHLITATGQRVTLRCSPRSGDLSVYWYQQSLDQGLQFLIQYYNGEERAKGNILERFSAQQFPDLHSELNLSSLELGDSALYFCASSVALSPNEKLFFGSGTQLSVL.

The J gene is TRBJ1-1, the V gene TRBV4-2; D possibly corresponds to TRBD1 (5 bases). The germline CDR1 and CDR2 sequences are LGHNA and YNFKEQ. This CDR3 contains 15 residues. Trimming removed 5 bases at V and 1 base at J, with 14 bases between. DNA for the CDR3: TGTGCCAGCAGCTTAGATTTAACAGGGAACACTGAAGCTTTCTTT. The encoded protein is CASSLDLTGNTEAFF.

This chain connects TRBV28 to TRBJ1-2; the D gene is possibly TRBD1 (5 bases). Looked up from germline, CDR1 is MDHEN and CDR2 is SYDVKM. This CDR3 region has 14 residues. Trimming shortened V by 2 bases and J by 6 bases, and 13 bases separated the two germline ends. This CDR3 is CASSLITEGNGYTF. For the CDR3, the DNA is TGTGCCAGCAGTTTAATTACAGAGGGGAATGGCTACACCTTC.

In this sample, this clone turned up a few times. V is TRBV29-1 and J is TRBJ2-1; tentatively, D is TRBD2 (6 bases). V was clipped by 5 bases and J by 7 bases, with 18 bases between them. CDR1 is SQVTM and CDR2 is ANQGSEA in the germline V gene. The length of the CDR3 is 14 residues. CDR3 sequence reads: CSVLSGRQYNEQFF. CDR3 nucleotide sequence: TGCAGCGTTTTGAGTGGGAGGCAGTATAATGAGCAGTTCTTC.

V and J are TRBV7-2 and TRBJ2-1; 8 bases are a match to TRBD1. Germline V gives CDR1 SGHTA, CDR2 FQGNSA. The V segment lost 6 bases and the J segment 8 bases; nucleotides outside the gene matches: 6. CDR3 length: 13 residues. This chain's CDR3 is CASSRQGADEQFF. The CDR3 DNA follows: TGTGCCAGCAGTCGCCAGGGGGCCGATGAGCAGTTCTTC. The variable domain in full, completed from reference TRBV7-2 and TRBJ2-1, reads GAGVSQSPSNKVTEKGKDVELRCDPISGHTALYWYRQSLGQGLEFLIYFQGNSAPDKSGLPSDRFSAERTGGSVSTLTIQRTQQEDSAVYLCASSRQGADEQFFGPGTRLTVL.

CDR3 nucleotide sequence: TGTGCCAGCAGCGGGGACCGGGACGCCGGTATCGATACGCAGTATTTT. Protein: CASSGDRDAGIDTQYF. This sequence joins TRBV11-1 and TRBJ2-3; either TRBD1 or TRBD2 may fit D (5 bases each). The length of the CDR3 is 16 residues. The germline gives CDR1 SGHAT, CDR2 FQDESV (reference sequence). With 5 bases removed from V and 6 bases from J, the gap between germline ends came to 21 bases.

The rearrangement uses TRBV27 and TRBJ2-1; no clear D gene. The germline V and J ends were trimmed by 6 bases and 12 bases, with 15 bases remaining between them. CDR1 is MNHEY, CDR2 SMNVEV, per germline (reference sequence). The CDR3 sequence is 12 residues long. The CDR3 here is CASSPRVSWQFF. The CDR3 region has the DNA TGTGCCAGCAGCCCAAGGGTCAGCTGGCAGTTCTTC.

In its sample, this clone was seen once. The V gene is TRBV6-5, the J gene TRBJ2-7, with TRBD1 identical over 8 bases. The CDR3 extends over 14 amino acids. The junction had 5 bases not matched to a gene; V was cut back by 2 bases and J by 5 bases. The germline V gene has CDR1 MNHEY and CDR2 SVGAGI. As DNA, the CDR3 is TGTGCCAGCAGTTACGGCCAGGGGGCCCACGAGCAGTACTTC. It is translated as CASSYGQGAHEQYF.

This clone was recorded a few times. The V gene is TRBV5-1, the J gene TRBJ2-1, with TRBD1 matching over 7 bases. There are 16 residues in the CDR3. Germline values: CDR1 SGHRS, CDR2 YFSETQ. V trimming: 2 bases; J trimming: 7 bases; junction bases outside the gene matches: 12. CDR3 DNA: TGCGCCAGCAGCTTAGGGCCCCAGGGGGTCCTTAATGAGCAGTTCTTC. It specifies CASSLGPQGVLNEQFF.

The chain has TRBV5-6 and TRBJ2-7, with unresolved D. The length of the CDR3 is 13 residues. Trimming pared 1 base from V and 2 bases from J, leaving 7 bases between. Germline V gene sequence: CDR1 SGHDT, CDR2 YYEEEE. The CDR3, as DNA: TGTGCCAGCAGCTTGAGGCAAGCCTACGAGCAGTACTTC. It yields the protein CASSLRQAYEQYF.

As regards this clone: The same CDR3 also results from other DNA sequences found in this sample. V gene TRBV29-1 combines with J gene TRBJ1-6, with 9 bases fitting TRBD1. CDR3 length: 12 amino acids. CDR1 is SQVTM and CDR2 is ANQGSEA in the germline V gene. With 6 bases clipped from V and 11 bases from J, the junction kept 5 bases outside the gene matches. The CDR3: CSVRTGETPLHF. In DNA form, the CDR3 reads TGCAGCGTCCGGACAGGGGAAACACCCCTCCACTTT.

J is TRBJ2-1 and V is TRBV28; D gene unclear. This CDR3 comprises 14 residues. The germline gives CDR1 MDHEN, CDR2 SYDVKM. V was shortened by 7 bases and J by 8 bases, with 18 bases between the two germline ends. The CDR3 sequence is CASNFGAVTYEQFF. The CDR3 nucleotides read TGTGCCAGCAATTTCGGTGCAGTGACTTATGAGCAGTTCTTC.

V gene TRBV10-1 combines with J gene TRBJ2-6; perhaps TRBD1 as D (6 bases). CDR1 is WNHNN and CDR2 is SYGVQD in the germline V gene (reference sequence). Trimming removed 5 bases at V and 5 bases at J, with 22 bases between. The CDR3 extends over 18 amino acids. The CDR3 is CASSSGTSAQSRANVLTF. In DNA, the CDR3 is TGCGCCAGCAGTAGTGGGACAAGCGCACAAAGTCGGGCCAACGTCCTGACTTTC.

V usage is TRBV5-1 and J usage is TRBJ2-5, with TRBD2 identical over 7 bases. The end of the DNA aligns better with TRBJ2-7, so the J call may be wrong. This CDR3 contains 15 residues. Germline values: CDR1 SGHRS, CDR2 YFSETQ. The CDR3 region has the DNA TGCGCCAGCAGCTTGTGGGAGGGGAGCTCCTACGAGCAGTACTTC. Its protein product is CASSLWEGSSYEQYF.